The rows below give T cell receptor beta chains drawn from one sample of a study of blood T cell repertoires in COVID-19. The method was immunoSEQ multiplex PCR; TCRdb's version includes in-frame clones alone and lacks a portion of them. The table shows roughly 190,000 clones, with around 86% occurring only once. The source material was PBMCs or T cells enriched from blood (not recorded which). All receptors come from a woman aged 40 to 50 in a cohort exposed to, infected with or recovered from COVID-19 (not recorded which). CDR3s include the opening cysteine and the closing phenylalanine or tryptophan. A D gene is named only where the DNA matches it firmly. Rows may omit the clone size; those that give it use once, few, many or a size class.

cdr3_aa	cdr3_nt	clone_size	v_call	j_call	d_call
CASSLLRTPTEAFF	TGTGCCAGCAGTTTATTAAGGACTCCCACTGAAGCTTTCTTT	-	TRBV27	TRBJ1-1	-
CSVEDKTGPTEAFF	TGCAGCGTTGAAGATAAAACAGGGCCGACTGAAGCTTTCTTT	-	TRBV29-1	TRBJ1-1	-
CASSLRGANYGYTF	TGTGCCAGCAGTTTACGGGGAGCTAACTATGGCTACACCTTC	-	TRBV27	TRBJ1-2	-
CASSQRQGNNSPLHF	TGTGCCAGCAGCCAACGACAGGGGAATAATTCACCCCTCCACTTT	once	TRBV11-2	TRBJ1-6	TRBD1
CASRPTGVESTNEKLFF	TGTGCCAGCCGTCCTACAGGGGTAGAGTCAACTAATGAAAAACTGTTTTTT	-	TRBV19	TRBJ1-4	TRBD1
CASSQVRTLAQETQYF	TGCGCCAGCAGCCAAGTCCGGACTTTGGCCCAAGAGACCCAGTACTTC	-	TRBV4-1	TRBJ2-5	-
CASSPGGAAGTEAFF	TGTGCCAGCAGTCCCGGGGGGGCGGCGGGGACTGAAGCTTTCTTT	-	TRBV6-5	TRBJ1-1	-
CASSLPNLIKGYTF	TGTGCCAGCAGTTTACCTAACCTCATAAAAGGCTACACCTTC	-	TRBV28	TRBJ1-2	-
CASGLARTGELFF	TGTGCCAGCGGACTAGCGCGCACCGGGGAGCTGTTTTTT	-	TRBV14	TRBJ2-2	TRBD2
CASNKGTANTEAFF	TGTGCCAGCAATAAAGGGACAGCGAACACTGAAGCTTTCTTT	-	TRBV9	TRBJ1-1	TRBD1
CASSLERKREMVDTQYF	TGTGCCAGCAGCTTAGAACGAAAGCGGGAGATGGTAGATACGCAGTATTTT	-	TRBV11-3	TRBJ2-3	TRBD2
CASSPWKERGYTF	TGCGCCAGCAGCCCTTGGAAGGAGAGGGGCTACACCTTC	once	TRBV4-3	TRBJ1-2	-
CASSDRGSEAFF	TGTGCCAGTAGTGACAGGGGGTCTGAAGCTTTCTTT	-	TRBV19	TRBJ1-1	TRBD1
CASSTGVSYGYTF	TGTGCCAGCAGTACAGGAGTGTCCTATGGCTACACCTTC	-	TRBV12-3/TRBV12-4	TRBJ1-2	-
CASSLPTGSGNSPLHF	TGTGCCAGCAGTTTACCAACCGGTTCCGGGAATTCACCCCTCCACTTT	-	TRBV28	TRBJ1-6	-
CASSVSTGGYEQYF	TGTGCCAGCAGCGTTTCAACGGGGGGCTACGAGCAGTACTTC	-	TRBV5-4	TRBJ2-7	TRBD2
CASSRRDRLWGYTF	TGTGCCAGCAGCAGACGGGACAGGCTTTGGGGCTACACCTTC	-	TRBV27	TRBJ1-2	TRBD1
CSVGIGGGRETQYF	TGCAGCGTTGGTATTGGCGGGGGGCGGGAGACCCAGTACTTC	-	TRBV29-1	TRBJ2-5	TRBD2
CSVDGTGYSYEQYF	TGCAGCGTTGACGGGACAGGTTATTCCTACGAGCAGTACTTC	few	TRBV29-1	TRBJ2-7	TRBD1
CASGRTGTYEQYF	TGTGCTAGTGGAAGGACTGGAACCTACGAGCAGTACTTC	-	TRBV12-5	TRBJ2-7	-
CASSDRPYPYGYTF	TGTGCCAGCAGCGACAGACCCTATCCATATGGCTACACCTTC	-	TRBV5-6	TRBJ1-2	-
CASSERVNTEAFF	TGTGCCAGCTCAGAGCGCGTGAACACTGAAGCTTTCTTT	-	TRBV18	TRBJ1-1	-
CASSPSRGGTEAFF	TGTGCCAGCAGCCCCAGTCGGGGTGGCACTGAAGCTTTCTTT	-	TRBV4-2	TRBJ1-1	-
CASSQDLTGLHGYTF	TGCGCCAGCAGCCAAGATTTAACAGGGTTACATGGCTACACCTTC	few	TRBV4-1	TRBJ1-2	-
CASSFSPGSAGELFF	TGTGCCAGCAGTTTCTCCCCAGGGTCGGCAGGGGAGCTGTTTTTT	-	TRBV27	TRBJ2-2	-
CASSPRSGGYEQYF	TGTGCCAGCAGCCCTCGATCGGGGGGCTACGAGCAGTACTTC	-	TRBV9	TRBJ2-7	TRBD2
CASSLGQGIQPQHF	TGCGCCAGCAGCTTGGGACAGGGGATTCAGCCCCAGCATTTT	-	TRBV5-1	TRBJ1-5	TRBD1
CASMQGNIQYF	TGTGCCAGCATGCAGGGAAACATTCAGTACTTC	-	TRBV25-1	TRBJ2-4	-
CASGVTGQPNNEQFF	TGTGCCAGCGGGGTTACGGGACAGCCTAACAATGAGCAGTTCTTC	-	TRBV11-3	TRBJ2-1	TRBD1
CASSGERGWNEQFF	TGTGCCAGCAGCGGCGAGCGGGGGTGGAATGAGCAGTTCTTC	-	TRBV5-5	TRBJ2-1	TRBD2
CASSLVGQTISYEQYF	TGTGCCAGCAGCCTGGTGGGACAAACCATCTCCTACGAGCAGTACTTC	-	TRBV5-5	TRBJ2-7	-
CASSYMGGYEQYF	TGTGCCAGCAGTTACATGGGGGGGTACGAGCAGTACTTC	-	TRBV6-5	TRBJ2-7	TRBD2
CASSQDPGNGNTIYF	TGCGCCAGCAGCCAAGATCCAGGCAATGGAAACACCATATATTTT	-	TRBV4-1	TRBJ1-3	-
CASSPEDHRGRRAFF	TGCGCCAGCAGCCCGGAGGACCACAGGGGGCGTCGAGCTTTCTTT	-	TRBV4-1	TRBJ1-1	TRBD1
CSASRLAGAWEQFF	TGCAGTGCTAGTCGGCTAGCGGGAGCATGGGAGCAGTTCTTC	-	TRBV20-1	TRBJ2-1	TRBD2
CASLSRGANQPQHF	TGTGCCAGCCTCTCCAGGGGGGCTAATCAGCCCCAGCATTTT	-	TRBV6-5	TRBJ1-5	TRBD1
CASSIREGYEQYF	TGTGCCAGTAGTATACGGGAGGGTTACGAGCAGTACTTC	few	TRBV19	TRBJ2-7	TRBD2
CAITPGQGRYEQYF	TGTGCCATCACTCCGGGACAGGGGCGCTACGAGCAGTACTTC	-	TRBV10-3	TRBJ2-7	TRBD1
CASSFNSAYEQYF	TGTGCCAGCAGTTTCAACAGTGCCTACGAGCAGTACTTC	-	TRBV27	TRBJ2-7	-
CASKIQGSHEQYF	TGCGCCAGCAAAATACAGGGTAGCCACGAGCAGTACTTC	medium-sized	TRBV10-2	TRBJ2-7	-